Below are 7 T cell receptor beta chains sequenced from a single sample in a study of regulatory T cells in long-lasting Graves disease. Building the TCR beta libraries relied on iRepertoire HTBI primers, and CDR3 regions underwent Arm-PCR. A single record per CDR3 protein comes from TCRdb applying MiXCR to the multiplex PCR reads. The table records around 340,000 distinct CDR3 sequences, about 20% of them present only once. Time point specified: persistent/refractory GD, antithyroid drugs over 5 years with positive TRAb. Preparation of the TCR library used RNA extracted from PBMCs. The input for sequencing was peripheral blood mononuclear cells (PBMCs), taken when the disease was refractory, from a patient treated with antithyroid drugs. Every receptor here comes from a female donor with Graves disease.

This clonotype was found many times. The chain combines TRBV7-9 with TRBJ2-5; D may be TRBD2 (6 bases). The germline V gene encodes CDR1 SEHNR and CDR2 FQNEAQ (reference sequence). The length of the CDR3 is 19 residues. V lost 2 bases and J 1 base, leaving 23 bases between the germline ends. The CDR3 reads CASSLNPMRDLSRQETQYF. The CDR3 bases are TGTGCCAGCAGCTTAAACCCAATGCGGGACTTATCTCGCCAAGAGACCCAGTACTTC.

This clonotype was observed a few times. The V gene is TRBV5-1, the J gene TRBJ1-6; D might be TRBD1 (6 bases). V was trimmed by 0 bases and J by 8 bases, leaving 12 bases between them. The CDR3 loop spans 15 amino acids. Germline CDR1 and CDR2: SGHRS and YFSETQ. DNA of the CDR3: TGCGCCAGCAGCTTGGTGGGAGAGGGGGATTCACCCCTCCACTTT. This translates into CASSLVGEGDSPLHF.

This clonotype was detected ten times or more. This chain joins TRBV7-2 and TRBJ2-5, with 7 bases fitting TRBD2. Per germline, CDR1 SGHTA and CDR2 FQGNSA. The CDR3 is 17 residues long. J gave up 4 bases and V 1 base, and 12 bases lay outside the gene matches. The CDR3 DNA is TGTGCCAGCAGCTTAGGGTCCCGCGGGGGATGGGGAGAGACCCAGTACTTC. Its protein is CASSLGSRGGWGETQYF.

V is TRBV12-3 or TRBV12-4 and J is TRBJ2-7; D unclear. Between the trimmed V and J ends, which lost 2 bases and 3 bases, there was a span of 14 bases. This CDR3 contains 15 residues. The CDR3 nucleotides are TGTGCCAGCAGTTTACGAGCAAGGCATATCTACGAGCAGTACTTC. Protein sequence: CASSLRARHIYEQYF.

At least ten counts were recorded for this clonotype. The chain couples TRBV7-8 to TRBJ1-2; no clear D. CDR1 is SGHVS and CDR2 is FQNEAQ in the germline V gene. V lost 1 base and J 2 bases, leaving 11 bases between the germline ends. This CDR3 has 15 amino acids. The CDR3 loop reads CASSLVLIGNYGYTF. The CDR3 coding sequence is TGTGCCAGCAGCTTAGTCCTAATAGGGAACTATGGCTACACCTTC.

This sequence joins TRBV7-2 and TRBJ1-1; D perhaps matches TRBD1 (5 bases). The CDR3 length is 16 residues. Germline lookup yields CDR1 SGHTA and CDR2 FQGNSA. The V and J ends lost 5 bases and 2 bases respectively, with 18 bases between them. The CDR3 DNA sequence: TGTGCCAGCAGCGTTCTTTCAGGGATAAGCAACACTGAAGCTTTCTTT. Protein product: CASSVLSGISNTEAFF.

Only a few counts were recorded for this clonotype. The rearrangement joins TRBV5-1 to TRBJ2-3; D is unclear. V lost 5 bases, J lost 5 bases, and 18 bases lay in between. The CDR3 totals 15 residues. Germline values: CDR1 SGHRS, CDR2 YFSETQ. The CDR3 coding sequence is TGCGCCAGCAGGTACTCCGGCGATCGGGTAGATACGCAGTATTTT. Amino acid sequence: CASRYSGDRVDTQYF.